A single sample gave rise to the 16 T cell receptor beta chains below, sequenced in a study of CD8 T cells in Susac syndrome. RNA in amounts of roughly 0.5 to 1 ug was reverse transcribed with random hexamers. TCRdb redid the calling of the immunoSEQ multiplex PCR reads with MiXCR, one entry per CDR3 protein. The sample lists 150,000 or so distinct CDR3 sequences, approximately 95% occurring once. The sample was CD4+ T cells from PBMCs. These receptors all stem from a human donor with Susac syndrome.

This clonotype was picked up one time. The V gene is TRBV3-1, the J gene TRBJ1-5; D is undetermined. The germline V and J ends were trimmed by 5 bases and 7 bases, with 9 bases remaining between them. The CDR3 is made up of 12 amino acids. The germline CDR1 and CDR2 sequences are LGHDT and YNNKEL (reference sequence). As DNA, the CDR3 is TGTGCCAGCAGCTTTGAAGGCCAGCCCCAGCATTTT. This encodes CASSFEGQPQHF.

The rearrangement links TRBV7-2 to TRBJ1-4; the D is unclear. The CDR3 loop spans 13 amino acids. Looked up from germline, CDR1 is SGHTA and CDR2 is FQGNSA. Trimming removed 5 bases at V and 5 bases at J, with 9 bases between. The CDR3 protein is CASSSASNEKLFF. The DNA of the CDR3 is TGTGCCAGCAGCAGCGCTAGCAATGAAAAACTGTTTTTT.

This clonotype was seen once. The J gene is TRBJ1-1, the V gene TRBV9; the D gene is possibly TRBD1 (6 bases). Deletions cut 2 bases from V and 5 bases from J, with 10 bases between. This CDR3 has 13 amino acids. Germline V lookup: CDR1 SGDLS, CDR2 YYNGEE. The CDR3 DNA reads TGTGCCAGCAGCGTCTCAGGGGAGACTGAAGCTTTCTTT. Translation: CASSVSGETEAFF.

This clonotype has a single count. CDR3 sequence (DNA): TGTGCCAGCAGTTTCCGGGTGGGGACGCAGTATTTT. Amino acid sequence: CASSFRVGTQYF. This rearrangement joins TRBV12-3 or TRBV12-4 to TRBJ2-3; no clear D gene. The CDR3 has 12 amino acids. V lost 3 bases, J lost 9 bases, and 10 bases lay in between.

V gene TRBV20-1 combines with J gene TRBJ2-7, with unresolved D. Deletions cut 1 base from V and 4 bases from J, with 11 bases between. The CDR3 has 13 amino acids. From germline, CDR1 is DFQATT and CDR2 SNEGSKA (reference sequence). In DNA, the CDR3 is TGCAGTGCTAGAGGAGGCGTGCAGTACGAGCAGTACTTC. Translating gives CSARGGVQYEQYF.

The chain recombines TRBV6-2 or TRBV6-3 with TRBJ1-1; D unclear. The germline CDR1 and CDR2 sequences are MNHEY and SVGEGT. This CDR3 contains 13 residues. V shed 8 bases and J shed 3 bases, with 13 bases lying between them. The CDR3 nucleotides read TGTGCCAGCGGATTGGTGGCTTACACTGAAGCTTTCTTT. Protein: CASGLVAYTEAFF.

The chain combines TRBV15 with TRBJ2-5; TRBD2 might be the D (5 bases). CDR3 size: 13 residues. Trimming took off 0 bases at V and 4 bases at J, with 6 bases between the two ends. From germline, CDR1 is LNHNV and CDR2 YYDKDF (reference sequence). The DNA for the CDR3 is TGTGCCACCAGCAGAGAGAGCGGAGAGACCCAGTACTTC. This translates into CATSRESGETQYF.

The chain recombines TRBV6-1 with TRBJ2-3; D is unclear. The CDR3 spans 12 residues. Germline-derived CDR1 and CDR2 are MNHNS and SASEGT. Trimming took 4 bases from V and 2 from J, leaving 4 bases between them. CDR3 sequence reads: CASSVHTDTQYF. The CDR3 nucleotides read TGTGCCAGCAGTGTACACACAGATACGCAGTATTTT.

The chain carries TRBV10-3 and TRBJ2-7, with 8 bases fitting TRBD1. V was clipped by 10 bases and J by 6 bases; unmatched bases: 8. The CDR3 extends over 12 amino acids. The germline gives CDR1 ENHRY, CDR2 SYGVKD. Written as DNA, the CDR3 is TGTGCCACCCACAGGGGGGATGGCGAGCAGTACTTC. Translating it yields CATHRGDGEQYF.

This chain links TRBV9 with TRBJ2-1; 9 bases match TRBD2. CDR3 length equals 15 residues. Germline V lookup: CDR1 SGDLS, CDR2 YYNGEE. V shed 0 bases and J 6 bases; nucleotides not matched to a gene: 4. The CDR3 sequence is CASSVGLAALNEQFF. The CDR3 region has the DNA TGTGCCAGCAGCGTAGGACTAGCGGCACTCAATGAGCAGTTCTTC.

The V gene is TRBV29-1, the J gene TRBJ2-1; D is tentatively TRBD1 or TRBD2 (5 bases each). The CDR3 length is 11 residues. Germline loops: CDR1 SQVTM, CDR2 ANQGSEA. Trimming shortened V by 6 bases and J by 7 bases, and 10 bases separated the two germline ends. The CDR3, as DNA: TGCAGCGTGGGGGAATTTAATGAGCAGTTCTTC. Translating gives CSVGEFNEQFF.

The CDR3 loop reads CASSEGTTSGSLTDEQYF. The CDR3 DNA sequence: TGTGCCAGCAGTGAAGGGACGACTAGCGGGAGTCTAACGGACGAGCAGTACTTC. The chain links TRBV2 to TRBJ2-7; 12 positions match TRBD2. The CDR3 sequence is 18 residues long. The V gene's germline CDR1 is SNHLY and CDR2 FYNNEI. The trim removed 1 base at V and 5 bases at J, leaving 12 bases unmatched.

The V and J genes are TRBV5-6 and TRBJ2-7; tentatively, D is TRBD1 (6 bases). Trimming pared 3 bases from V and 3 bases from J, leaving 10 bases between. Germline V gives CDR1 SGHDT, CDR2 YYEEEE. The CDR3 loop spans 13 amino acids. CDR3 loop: CASSSIQGYEQYV. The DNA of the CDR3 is TGTGCCAGCAGCTCGATACAGGGCTACGAGCAGTACGTC.

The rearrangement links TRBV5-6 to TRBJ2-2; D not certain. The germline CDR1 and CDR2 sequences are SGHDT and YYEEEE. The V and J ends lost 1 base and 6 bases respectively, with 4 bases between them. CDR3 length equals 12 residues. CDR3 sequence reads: CASSLWAGELFF. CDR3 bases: TGTGCCAGCAGCTTGTGGGCCGGGGAGCTGTTTTTT. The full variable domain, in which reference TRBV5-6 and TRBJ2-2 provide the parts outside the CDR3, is DAGVTQSPTHLIKTRGQQVTLRCSPKSGHDTVSWYQQALGQGPQFIFQYYEEEERQRGNFPDRFSGHQFPNYSSELNVNALLLGDSALYLCASSLWAGELFFGEGSRLTVL.

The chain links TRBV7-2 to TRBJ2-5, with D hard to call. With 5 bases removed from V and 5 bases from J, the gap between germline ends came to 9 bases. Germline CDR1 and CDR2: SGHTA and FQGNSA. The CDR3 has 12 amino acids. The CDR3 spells CASSGRWETQYF. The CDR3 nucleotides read TGTGCCAGCAGCGGCCGGTGGGAGACCCAGTACTTC.

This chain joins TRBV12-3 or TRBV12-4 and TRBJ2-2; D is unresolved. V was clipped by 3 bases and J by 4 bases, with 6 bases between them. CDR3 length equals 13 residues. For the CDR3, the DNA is TGTGCCAGCAGTTTTAGTAGCACCGGGGAGCTGTTTTTT. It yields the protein CASSFSSTGELFF.